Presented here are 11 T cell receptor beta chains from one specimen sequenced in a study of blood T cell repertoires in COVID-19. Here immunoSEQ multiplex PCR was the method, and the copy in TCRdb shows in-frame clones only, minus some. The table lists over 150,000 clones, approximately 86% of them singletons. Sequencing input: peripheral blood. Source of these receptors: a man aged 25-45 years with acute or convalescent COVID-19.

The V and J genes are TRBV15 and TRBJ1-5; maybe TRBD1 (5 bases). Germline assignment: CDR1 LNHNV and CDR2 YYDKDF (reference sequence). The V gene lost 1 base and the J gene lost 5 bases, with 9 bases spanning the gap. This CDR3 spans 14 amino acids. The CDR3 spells CATSRGQTDQPQHF. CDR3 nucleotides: TGTGCCACCAGCAGAGGACAGACAGATCAGCCCCAGCATTTT.

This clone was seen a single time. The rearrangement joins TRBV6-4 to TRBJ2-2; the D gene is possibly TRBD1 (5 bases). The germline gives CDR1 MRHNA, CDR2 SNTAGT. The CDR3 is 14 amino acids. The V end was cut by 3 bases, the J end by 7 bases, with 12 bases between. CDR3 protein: CASSEIQGYGELFF. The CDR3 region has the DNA TGTGCCAGCAGTGAGATTCAGGGATACGGGGAGCTGTTTTTT.

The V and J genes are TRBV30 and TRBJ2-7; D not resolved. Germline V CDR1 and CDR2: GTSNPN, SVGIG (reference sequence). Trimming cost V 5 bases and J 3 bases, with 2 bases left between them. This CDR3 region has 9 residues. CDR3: CAWYYEQYF. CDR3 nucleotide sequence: TGTGCCTGGTACTACGAGCAGTACTTC.

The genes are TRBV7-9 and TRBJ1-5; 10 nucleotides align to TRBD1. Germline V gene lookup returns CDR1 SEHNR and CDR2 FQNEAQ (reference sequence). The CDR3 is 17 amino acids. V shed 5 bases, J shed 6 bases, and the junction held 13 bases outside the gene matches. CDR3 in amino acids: CASSPGGGQGFGQPQHF. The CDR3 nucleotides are TGTGCCAGCAGCCCTGGGGGGGGACAGGGGTTTGGTCAGCCCCAGCATTTT.

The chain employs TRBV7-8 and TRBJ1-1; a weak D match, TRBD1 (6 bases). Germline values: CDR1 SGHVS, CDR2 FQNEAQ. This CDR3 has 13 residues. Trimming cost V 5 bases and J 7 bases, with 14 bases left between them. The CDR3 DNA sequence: TGTGCCAGCAGCCGCGCAGGGGACCATGAAGCTTTCTTT. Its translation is CASSRAGDHEAFF. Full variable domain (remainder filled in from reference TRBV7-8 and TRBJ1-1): GAGVSQSPRYKVAKRGQDVALRCDPISGHVSLFWYQQALGQGPEFLTYFQNEAQLDKSGLPSDRFFAERPEGSVSTLKIQRTQQEDSAVYLCASSRAGDHEAFFGQGTRLTVV.

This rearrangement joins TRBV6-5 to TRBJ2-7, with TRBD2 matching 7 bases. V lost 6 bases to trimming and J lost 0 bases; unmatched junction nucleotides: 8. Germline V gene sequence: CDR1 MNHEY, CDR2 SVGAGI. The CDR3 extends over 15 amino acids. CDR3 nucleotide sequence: TGTGCCAGCAGACCGCGGGGGTTGAACTCCTACGAGCAGTACTTC. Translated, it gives CASRPRGLNSYEQYF.

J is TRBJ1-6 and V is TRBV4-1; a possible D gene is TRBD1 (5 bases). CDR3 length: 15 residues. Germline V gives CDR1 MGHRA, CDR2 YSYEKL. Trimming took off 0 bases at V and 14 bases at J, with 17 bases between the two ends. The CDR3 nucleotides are TGCGCCAGCAGCCAAGACCCCGGACGGGGGAAGTCCCTCCACTTT. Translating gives CASSQDPGRGKSLHF.

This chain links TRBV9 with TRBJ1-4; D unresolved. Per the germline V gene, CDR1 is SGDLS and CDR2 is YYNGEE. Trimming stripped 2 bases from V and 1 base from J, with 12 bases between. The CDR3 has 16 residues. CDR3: CASSVGRRITNEKLFF. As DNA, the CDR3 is TGTGCCAGCAGCGTTGGGCGAAGGATAACTAATGAAAAACTGTTTTTT.

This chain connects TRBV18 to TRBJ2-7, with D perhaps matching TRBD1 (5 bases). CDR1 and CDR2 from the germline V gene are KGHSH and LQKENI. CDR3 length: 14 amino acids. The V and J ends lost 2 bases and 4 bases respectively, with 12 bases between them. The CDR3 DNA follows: TGTGCCAGCTCACCAAACAGGCCATCATACGAGCAGTACTTC. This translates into CASSPNRPSYEQYF.

In DNA, the CDR3 is TGTGCCAGCAGCACCCGAGGGACTAGCGGAAATGAGCAGTTCTTC. Encoded protein: CASSTRGTSGNEQFF. This chain joins TRBV9 and TRBJ2-1; 11 bases are a match to TRBD2. The germline CDR1 and CDR2 sequences are SGDLS and YYNGEE. J lost 7 bases, V lost 4 bases, and 7 bases had no gene match. The length of the CDR3 is 15 residues.

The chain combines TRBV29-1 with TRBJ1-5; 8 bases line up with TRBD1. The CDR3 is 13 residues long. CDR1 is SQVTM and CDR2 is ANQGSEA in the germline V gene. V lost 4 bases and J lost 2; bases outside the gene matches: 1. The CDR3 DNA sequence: TGCAGCGTTGCGACAGGGGGCAATCAGCCCCAGCATTTT. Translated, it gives CSVATGGNQPQHF.